Listed here is a single T cell receptor beta chain. Stated time point: patch test 2, 6 weeks after DPC sensitization. The treatment is: therapeutic diphenylcyclopropenone sensitization with weekly scalp DPC. MiXCR, run by TCRdb on the RACE reads, gives a single entry per CDR3 protein. The repertoire holds around 360,000 distinct CDR3 sequences, about 6% seen once, with 4.5% to 6% in the top ten. Trimming cost V 3 bases and J 3 bases; bases outside gene matches: 11. This CDR3 has 18 amino acids. CDR1 SNHLY and CDR2 FYNNEI come from the germline V gene. This sample is part of a study of human T cells and chemical hapten exposure.

The chain couples TRBV2 to TRBJ2-1, with 10 bases matching TRBD2. The TCR originated in a woman aged 18-29 years with alopecia areata. Some clones in this sample may be carry-over from other donors' samples. Source: whole blood, taken in connection with sensitization to the hapten diphenylcyclopropenone (DPC). CDR3 region: CASSDRSGGAVIYNEQFF. In nucleotides, the CDR3 is TGTGCCAGCAGTGACAGGAGCGGGGGGGCCGTAATCTACAATGAGCAGTTCTTC.